This passage covers 5 T cell receptor beta chains from one sample sequenced in a study of Ad26.COV2.S vaccination and SARS-CoV-2 variants. The data were produced by immunoSEQ multiplex PCR, yet TCRdb's version contains in-frame clones alone and is incomplete. The sample has roughly 380,000 clones, under 95% seen once. The sequenced sample was peripheral blood, obtained after recovery from COVID-19. All receptors come from a human donor who had recovered from COVID-19.

V gene TRBV10-3 combines with J gene TRBJ2-1; TRBD2 matches 8 bases. The CDR3 length is 15 residues. The V gene end was trimmed by 5 bases and the J gene end by 1 base; junction bases not matched to a gene: 4. Per germline, CDR1 ENHRY and CDR2 SYGVKD. The CDR3 DNA is TGTGCCATCAGTCGTAGCGGGGCGTCCTACAATGAGCAGTTCTTC. Its translation: CAISRSGASYNEQFF.

The rearrangement links TRBV3-1 (or the pseudogene TRBV3-2) to TRBJ2-2; D gene unclear. Germline CDR1 is LGHDT and CDR2 is YNNKEL (reference sequence). V dropped 2 bases and J dropped 4 bases, with 2 bases sitting between them. This CDR3 comprises 12 residues. The CDR3 bases are TGTGCCAGCAGCCAACTCACCGGGGAGCTGTTTTTT. This encodes CASSQLTGELFF.

CDR3 protein: CASSPGQVLFF. The CDR3 DNA sequence: TGTGCCAGCAGCCCGGGACAGGTACTGTTTTTT. V is TRBV12-3 or TRBV12-4 and J is TRBJ1-4; 8 bases fit TRBD1. After removal of 6 bases from V and 13 bases from J, the junction contained 4 bases not matched to a gene. The CDR3 spans 11 residues.

J is TRBJ2-5 and V is TRBV7-6; tentative D call: TRBD1 (6 bases). Germline V CDR1 and CDR2: SGHVS, FNYEAQ. The CDR3 length is 12 residues. V lost 5 bases and J 4 bases, leaving 8 bases between the germline ends. The CDR3 here is CASSATGETQYF. The DNA for the CDR3 is TGTGCCAGCAGCGCGACAGGAGAGACCCAGTACTTC.

The chain recombines TRBV7-6 with TRBJ2-1, with 8 bases identical to TRBD2. V shed 5 bases, J shed 3 bases, and the junction held 9 bases outside the gene matches. The CDR3 totals 16 residues. Germline V gene sequence: CDR1 SGHVS, CDR2 FNYEAQ. The CDR3 DNA reads TGTGCCAGCAGCCAACGGGCGGGGGGCCTCTACAATGAGCAGTTCTTC. Translated, it gives CASSQRAGGLYNEQFF.